What follows are 9 T cell receptor beta chains derived from one specimen sequenced in a study of blood T cell repertoires in COVID-19. Sequenced by immunoSEQ multiplex PCR; TCRdb stores in-frame clones only, minus some. This table holds fewer than 150,000 clones, 75% to 90% found once. Sequencing was done on a sample of PBMCs or T cells enriched from blood (not recorded which). Every receptor here comes from a man aged 25-45 years who had recovered from COVID-19.

The CDR3 spells CASSQRIAGDTQYF. Here the CDR3 DNA reads TGTGCCAGCAGTCAAAGGATAGCGGGAGATACGCAGTATTTT. The chain employs TRBV6-2 or TRBV6-3 and TRBJ2-3; 7 bases match TRBD2. The germline V gene encodes CDR1 MNHEY and CDR2 SVGEGT. This CDR3 is 14 amino acids long. V lost 5 bases, J lost 5 bases, and 7 bases stayed unmatched.

The chain is built from TRBV27 and TRBJ2-2; no clear D gene. Germline CDR1 is MNHEY and CDR2 is SMNVEV (reference sequence). Trimming pared 1 base from V and 3 bases from J, leaving 6 bases between. This CDR3 has 14 amino acids. The CDR3 is CASSLFSDTGELFF. In DNA form, the CDR3 reads TGTGCCAGCAGTTTATTTTCGGACACCGGGGAGCTGTTTTTT.

A remark on this clone: In the same sample, other DNA sequences code for this CDR3. J is TRBJ2-3 and V is TRBV25-1; weak D call: TRBD1 (5 bases). Per the germline V gene, CDR1 is MGHDK and CDR2 is SYGVNS. Deletions cut 1 base from V and 0 bases from J, with 5 bases between. CDR3 length: 14 amino acids. The CDR3 reads CASSEWGSTDTQYF. CDR3 nucleotides: TGTGCCAGCAGTGAATGGGGCAGCACAGATACGCAGTATTTT. The entire variable domain, with the rest obtained from reference TRBV25-1 and TRBJ2-3, is as follows: EADIYQTPRYLVIGTGKKITLECSQTMGHDKMYWYQQDPGMELHLIHYSYGVNSTEKGDLSSESTVSRIRTEHFPLTLESARPSHTSQYLCASSEWGSTDTQYFGPGTRLTVL.

This clone showed up just once. The chain combines TRBV19 with TRBJ2-4, with D perhaps matching TRBD2 (5 bases). CDR1 and CDR2 (germline): LNHDA, SQIVND (reference sequence). Between the trimmed V and J ends, which lost 9 bases and 2 bases, there was a span of 11 bases. The CDR3 loop spans 13 amino acids. CDR3 protein: CASRPGTKNIQYF. The CDR3 DNA follows: TGTGCCAGCAGACCCGGGACCAAAAACATTCAGTACTTC.

This sequence joins TRBV19 and TRBJ2-2; 9 positions match TRBD2. CDR3 length equals 16 residues. CDR1 and CDR2 from the germline V gene are LNHDA and SQIVND (reference sequence). V shed 0 bases, J shed 4 bases, and the junction held 3 bases outside the gene matches. The CDR3, as DNA: TGTGCCAGTAGTATAGATAGCGGGGGACCCACCGGGGAGCTGTTTTTT. It translates to CASSIDSGGPTGELFF.

This chain links TRBV18 with TRBJ2-7; 10 bases line up with TRBD2. In germline, CDR1 is KGHSH, CDR2 LQKENI. The CDR3 is made up of 15 amino acids. The V segment lost 3 bases and the J segment 3 bases; nucleotides outside the gene matches: 5. The CDR3 loop reads CASSPEREGFYEQYF. The CDR3 DNA reads as TGTGCCAGCTCACCCGAGCGGGAGGGCTTCTACGAGCAGTACTTC. The entire variable domain, with the rest obtained from reference TRBV18 and TRBJ2-7, is as follows: NAGVMQNPRHLVRRRGQEARLRCSPMKGHSHVYWYRQLPEEGLKFMVYLQKENIIDESGMPKERFSAEFPKEGPSILRIQQVVRGDSAAYFCASSPEREGFYEQYFGPGTRLTVT.

The chain couples TRBV30 to TRBJ2-7; 9 bases agree with TRBD2. This CDR3 spans 14 amino acids. The V and J ends lost 1 base and 1 base, in that order; junction bases with no gene match: 2. CDR1 is GTSNPN, CDR2 SVGIG, per germline (reference sequence). CDR3 sequence (DNA): TGTGCCTGGAGTGACCTAGCGGGATCCTACGAGCAGTACTTC. Its translation: CAWSDLAGSYEQYF.

The chain uses TRBV11-2 and TRBJ1-6; D gene uncertain. Between the trimmed V and J ends, which lost 5 bases and 12 bases, there was a span of 11 bases. The CDR3 length is 12 residues. Germline V lookup: CDR1 SGHAT, CDR2 FQNNGV. CDR3 DNA: TGTGCCAGCAGCCTAACGCTACGACCCCTCCACTTT. Amino acid sequence: CASSLTLRPLHF.

The V gene is TRBV25-1, the J gene TRBJ1-1, with 7 bases aligning to TRBD1. Trimming removed 2 bases from V and 3 bases from J; junction bases left unmatched: 9. Germline V gene lookup returns CDR1 MGHDK and CDR2 SYGVNS. This CDR3 region has 16 residues. CDR3 DNA: TGTGCCAGCAGTGAAGTTGGGGTCAGGGGGGACACTGAAGCTTTCTTT. Its translation is CASSEVGVRGDTEAFF.